The 27 T cell receptor beta chains reported below all come from one sample, sequenced in a study of cytomegalovirus exposure and HLA in healthy donors. Vbeta (60) and Jbeta (13) primers were used in the PCR. The repertoire was sequenced with immunoSEQ multiplex PCR; TCRdb's copy has only in-frame clones and lacks some. The sample contains about 140,000 clones, around three quarters of which appear only once. Sequenced sample: PBMCs. These receptors were obtained from a man younger than 30 in good health and CMV-seronegative.

This chain connects TRBV5-1 to TRBJ2-1; TRBD2 agrees at 7 bases. The CDR3 sequence is 15 residues long. Germline CDR1 and CDR2: SGHRS and YFSETQ. V gave up 2 bases and J gave up 0 bases; unmatched junction bases: 2. CDR3: CASSFGDYSYNEQFF. In DNA form, the CDR3 reads TGCGCCAGCAGCTTTGGGGACTACTCCTACAATGAGCAGTTCTTC.

The V call is TRBV11-2, the J call TRBJ2-1; TRBD1 matches 8 bases. The CDR3 runs to 14 residues. Germline V gives CDR1 SGHAT, CDR2 FQNNGV. J gave up 9 bases and V 7 bases, and 11 bases lay outside the gene matches. CDR3 sequence: CASTPGQGIREQFF. In DNA, the CDR3 is TGTGCCAGCACCCCTGGACAGGGTATTCGTGAGCAGTTCTTC. The full variable domain, rest sourced from reference TRBV11-2 and TRBJ2-1, is EAGVAQSPRYKIIEKRQSVAFWCNPISGHATLYWYQQILGQGPKLLIQFQNNGVVDDSQLPKDRFSAERLKGVDSTLKIQPAKLEDSAVYLCASTPGQGIREQFFGPGTRLTVL.

This chain connects TRBV2 to TRBJ2-7, with D unclear. Germline V gives CDR1 SNHLY, CDR2 FYNNEI. The CDR3 is 12 residues long. V was trimmed by 0 bases and J by 5 bases, leaving 5 bases between them. The CDR3 loop reads CASSEARDEQYF. DNA for the CDR3: TGTGCCAGCAGTGAAGCTCGGGACGAGCAGTACTTC. Together with reference TRBV2 and TRBJ2-7, the CDR3 gives the full variable domain: EPEVTQTPSHQVTQMGQEVILRCVPISNHLYFYWYRQILGQKVEFLVSFYNNEISEKSEIFDDQFSVERPDGSNFTLKIRSTKLEDSAMYFCASSEARDEQYFGPGTRLTVT.

This clone occurred a few times. The V gene is TRBV5-6, the J gene TRBJ1-1; the match to TRBD1 covers 8 bases. Germline V lookup: CDR1 SGHDT, CDR2 YYEEEE. This CDR3 contains 16 residues. Trimming took 0 bases from V and 4 from J; bases not matched to a gene: 8. The chain's CDR3 is CASSLELTGDGTEAFF. CDR3 bases: TGTGCCAGCAGCTTGGAGTTGACAGGGGATGGCACTGAAGCTTTCTTT. Full variable domain (outside the CDR3, taken from reference TRBV5-6 and TRBJ1-1): DAGVTQSPTHLIKTRGQQVTLRCSPKSGHDTVSWYQQALGQGPQFIFQYYEEEERQRGNFPDRFSGHQFPNYSSELNVNALLLGDSALYLCASSLELTGDGTEAFFGQGTRLTVV.

The sample holds many counts of this clone. The J gene is TRBJ1-2, the V gene TRBV2; 8 bases are shared with TRBD1. Germline CDR1 and CDR2: SNHLY and FYNNEI. This CDR3 spans 14 amino acids. V shed 7 bases, J shed 3 bases, and the junction held 7 bases outside the gene matches. The CDR3 DNA is TGTGCCAGCACCATCAGGGGGCTTGACTATGGCTACACCTTC. Its protein is CASTIRGLDYGYTF.

The V call is TRBV7-2, the J call TRBJ2-6; 7 bases map to TRBD2. Germline CDR1 reads SGHTA; CDR2 reads FQGNSA. Trimming took 4 bases from V and 0 from J; bases not matched to a gene: 3. This CDR3 is built from 16 residues. In DNA, the CDR3 is TGTGCCAGCAGCTCGACGGGAGGCTCTGGGGCCAACGTCCTGACTTTC. Protein sequence: CASSSTGGSGANVLTF.

This chain links TRBV30 with TRBJ1-2; the D gene is possibly TRBD1 (5 bases). The germline gives CDR1 GTSNPN, CDR2 SVGIG (reference sequence). V lost 5 bases and J 4 bases, leaving 17 bases between the germline ends. The CDR3 has 14 amino acids. CDR3 DNA sequence: TGTGCCTGGGCTAGGGGATCGGCGTTCTATGGCTACACCTTC. Translated: CAWARGSAFYGYTF.

The CDR3: CASSAPGAGTDTQYF. The CDR3 DNA follows: TGTGCCAGTAGCGCACCAGGGGCGGGCACAGATACGCAGTATTTT. This chain links TRBV19 with TRBJ2-3, with D possibly TRBD1 on 6 matching bases. CDR1 LNHDA and CDR2 SQIVND come from the germline V gene (reference sequence). Trimming shortened V by 6 bases and J by 1 base, and 14 bases separated the two germline ends. This CDR3 has 15 residues.

This chain's CDR3 is CASRRWRGIDTEAFF. DNA for the CDR3: TGTGCCAGTAGGCGCTGGCGGGGGATTGACACTGAAGCTTTCTTT. The chain joins TRBV19 to TRBJ1-1, with D possibly matching TRBD1 (5 bases). Germline lookup yields CDR1 LNHDA and CDR2 SQIVND (reference sequence). Between the trimmed V and J ends, which lost 6 bases and 3 bases, there was a span of 17 bases. CDR3 length equals 15 residues.

The CDR3 DNA reads as TGTGCCAGCTCACCACTGGGGAGTGAGGGCACTGAAGCTTTCTTT. As protein: CASSPLGSEGTEAFF. The chain uses TRBV18 and TRBJ1-1; D is uncertain. The CDR3 length is 15 residues. Germline lookup yields CDR1 KGHSH and CDR2 LQKENI. Trimming stripped 1 base from V and 4 bases from J, with 13 bases between.

This clone was picked up a small number of times. The chain joins TRBV4-2 to TRBJ1-1, with TRBD1 as a possible D gene (5 bases). Between the trimmed V and J ends, which lost 3 bases and 0 bases, there was a span of 14 bases. CDR3 size: 16 residues. CDR1 and CDR2 (germline): LGHNA, YNFKEQ. CDR3 sequence (DNA): TGTGCCAGCAGCCACGGGGGACGGCTTATGAACACTGAAGCTTTCTTT. It specifies CASSHGGRLMNTEAFF.

The rearrangement joins TRBV10-3 to TRBJ2-5; TRBD2 matches 9 bases. V shed 11 bases, J shed 1 base, and the junction held 5 bases outside the gene matches. This CDR3 region has 13 residues. Germline CDR1 and CDR2: ENHRY and SYGVKD. The CDR3 region is CAARGGVQETQYF. CDR3 sequence (DNA): TGTGCCGCGCGGGGGGGGGTCCAAGAGACCCAGTACTTC.

This chain uses TRBV5-6 with TRBJ1-4; TRBD1 aligns across 7 bases. This CDR3 has 15 residues. V lost 0 bases to trimming and J lost 7 bases; unmatched junction nucleotides: 6. Germline V CDR1 and CDR2: SGHDT, YYEEEE. The CDR3 DNA reads as TGTGCCAGCAGCTTGGTAGGGGCAGGGGGTGAAAAACTGTTTTTT. Encoded protein: CASSLVGAGGEKLFF.

As DNA, the CDR3 is TGTGCCAGCAGCCGCCTTAATGGCAGGCTCACTGAAGCTTTCTTT. Its protein product is CASSRLNGRLTEAFF. The genes are TRBV7-9 and TRBJ1-1; D gene ambiguous. CDR1 is SEHNR, CDR2 FQNEAQ, per germline (reference sequence). The CDR3 sequence is 15 residues long. V was shortened by 5 bases and J by 4 bases, with 17 bases between the two germline ends.

V and J are TRBV6-1 and TRBJ1-5; the match to TRBD1 covers 10 bases. Trimming took 5 bases from V and 7 from J; bases not matched to a gene: 8. The CDR3 length is 15 residues. Germline lookup yields CDR1 MNHNS and CDR2 SASEGT. CDR3 DNA: TGTGCCAGCAGTCCAGACAGGGGGCTTTGGCAGCCCCAGCATTTT. This gives the protein CASSPDRGLWQPQHF.

The sample holds one count of this clone. This chain links TRBV4-1 with TRBJ2-7; D might be TRBD2 (5 bases). V shed 4 bases and J shed 2 bases, with 18 bases lying between them. This CDR3 region has 16 residues. Germline V gene lookup returns CDR1 MGHRA and CDR2 YSYEKL. CDR3 DNA: TGCGCCAGCAGCCGGACCGGGATACAGAAAACCTACGAGCAGTACTTC. Its protein is CASSRTGIQKTYEQYF.

This clone has a single count. V usage is TRBV7-2 and J usage is TRBJ1-4; 9 bases map to TRBD1. The CDR3 has 15 amino acids. The germline V gene has CDR1 SGHTA and CDR2 FQGNSA. The V gene end was trimmed by 5 bases and the J gene end by 7 bases; junction bases not matched to a gene: 8. CDR3 loop: CASSITGGATEKLFF. The CDR3 DNA reads as TGTGCCAGCAGCATAACAGGGGGCGCAACTGAAAAACTGTTTTTT.

The J gene is TRBJ2-1, the V gene TRBV18, with D tentatively TRBD1 (5 bases). V was pared by 5 bases and J by 3 bases, with 11 bases between. Germline V gene lookup returns CDR1 KGHSH and CDR2 LQKENI. The length of the CDR3 is 14 residues. DNA of the CDR3: TGTGCCAGCTCATCCTCGACAGACTACAATGAGCAGTTCTTC. Translating it yields CASSSSTDYNEQFF.

The chain uses TRBV4-3 and TRBJ1-6; D is undetermined. The CDR3 runs to 17 residues. Trimming cost V 0 bases and J 5 bases, with 14 bases left between them. The germline V gene has CDR1 LGHNA and CDR2 YSLEER. This CDR3 is CASSQDTSGINNSPLHF. CDR3 nucleotide sequence: TGCGCCAGCAGCCAAGATACCAGCGGAATCAATAATTCACCCCTCCACTTT.

CDR3 nucleotide sequence: TGTGCCAGCTCAAGTGAAGATAGGGGATGGATCACTGAAGCTTTCTTT. Its protein product is CASSSEDRGWITEAFF. The chain is built from TRBV18 and TRBJ1-1; D is perhaps TRBD1 (5 bases). The length of the CDR3 is 16 residues. CDR1 is KGHSH and CDR2 is LQKENI in the germline V gene. V dropped 5 bases and J dropped 4 bases, with 20 bases sitting between them.

The chain uses TRBV13 and TRBJ1-1; D unclear. The V gene's germline CDR1 is PRHDT and CDR2 FYEKMQ (reference sequence). V was cut by 5 bases and J by 0 bases, with 13 bases left in between. The CDR3 contains 15 residues. The CDR3: CASSQVGGMNTEAFF. The CDR3 DNA reads TGTGCCAGCAGCCAAGTAGGCGGAATGAACACTGAAGCTTTCTTT.

V and J are TRBV25-1 and TRBJ1-1, with D perhaps TRBD1 (5 bases). CDR3 length: 15 amino acids. V gave up 3 bases and J gave up 5 bases, with 16 bases separating them. In germline, CDR1 is MGHDK, CDR2 SYGVNS. The CDR3 DNA reads TGTGCCAGCAGTGATCCTCACGGGGGGGATACTGAAGCTTTCTTT. It codes for CASSDPHGGDTEAFF.

This clone was observed a handful of times. The rearrangement joins TRBV6-6 to TRBJ2-7, with D possibly matching TRBD2 (5 bases). V was shortened by 10 bases and J by 0 bases, with 16 bases between the two germline ends. Germline lookup yields CDR1 MNHNY and CDR2 SVGAGI (reference sequence). The CDR3 totals 14 residues. The CDR3 DNA reads TGTGCCATCTCGAGGGCATTAAGCTCCTACGAGCAGTACTTC. Protein sequence: CAISRALSSYEQYF.

The chain recombines TRBV4-2 with TRBJ1-2, with D possibly matching TRBD1 (6 bases). The CDR3 consists of 15 residues. Germline V gene lookup returns CDR1 LGHNA and CDR2 YNFKEQ. V dropped 5 bases and J dropped 4 bases, with 17 bases sitting between them. The CDR3 DNA reads TGTGCCAGCAGCGAAAAAAGGGGGACCCTCTATGGCTACACCTTC. Its protein product is CASSEKRGTLYGYTF.

The CDR3 DNA is TGTGCCAGTAGATCTTTACCGGGACAGGGAGGCCGGAGCGCTGAAGCTTTCTTT. Translated: CASRSLPGQGGRSAEAFF. The gene calls are TRBV19 and TRBJ1-1; 9 bases fit TRBD1. Per germline, CDR1 LNHDA and CDR2 SQIVND (reference sequence). The CDR3 runs 18 residues. V lost 6 bases, J lost 6 bases, and 20 bases stayed unmatched. Full variable domain (remainder filled in from reference TRBV19 and TRBJ1-1): DGGITQSPKYLFRKEGQNVTLSCEQNLNHDAMYWYRQDPGQGLRLIYYSQIVNDFQKGDIAEGYSVSREKKESFPLTVTSAQKNPTAFYLCASRSLPGQGGRSAEAFFGQGTRLTVV.

The rearrangement links TRBV2 to TRBJ1-1; the match to TRBD1 covers 7 bases. Trimming at V came to 11 bases and at J to 2 bases, leaving 8 bases not matched to a gene. This CDR3 is built from 13 residues. Germline V gene lookup returns CDR1 SNHLY and CDR2 FYNNEI. This CDR3 is CAPRRQGNTEAFF. As DNA, the CDR3 is TGTGCCCCGAGACGACAGGGAAACACTGAAGCTTTCTTT.

Worth noting for this clone: The junction shows a germline mismatch at one end, possibly a read error. This rearrangement joins TRBV7-9 to TRBJ2-3; the D gene is possibly TRBD2 (5 bases). Germline values: CDR1 SEHNR, CDR2 FQNEAQ (reference sequence). This CDR3 region has 13 residues. The chain's CDR3 is CSSSLALTDTQYF. CDR3 DNA sequence: TGTTCCAGCAGCTTAGCGCTAACAGATACGCAGTATTTT. The full variable domain, completed using reference TRBV7-9 and TRBJ2-3, is DTGVSQNPRHKITKRGQNVTFRCDPISEHNRLYWYRQTLGQGPEFLTYFQNEAQLEKSRLLSDRFSAERPKGSFSTLEIQRTEQGDSAMYLCSSSLALTDTQYFGPGTRLTVL.